This T cell receptor (beta chain) stems from a study of blood T cell repertoires in COVID-19. In this sample, this clone turned up a few times. Clones were read by immunoSEQ multiplex PCR, and TCRdb kept only the in-frame ones, dropping some. In the table there are 150,000 to 200,000 clones, around 80% of which are singletons. The sequence was obtained from a woman of 80 years or more with COVID-19, enrolled during active disease. The sequenced sample consisted of peripheral blood.

In nucleotides, the CDR3 is TGTGCCGTCCGGTCGGGTTACTACGAGCAGTACTTC. Translated: CAVRSGYYEQYF. V gene TRBV10-3 combines with J gene TRBJ2-7; no definite D call. Trimming removed 11 bases at V and 3 bases at J, with 14 bases between. The V gene's germline CDR1 is ENHRY and CDR2 SYGVKD. The CDR3 spans 12 residues.